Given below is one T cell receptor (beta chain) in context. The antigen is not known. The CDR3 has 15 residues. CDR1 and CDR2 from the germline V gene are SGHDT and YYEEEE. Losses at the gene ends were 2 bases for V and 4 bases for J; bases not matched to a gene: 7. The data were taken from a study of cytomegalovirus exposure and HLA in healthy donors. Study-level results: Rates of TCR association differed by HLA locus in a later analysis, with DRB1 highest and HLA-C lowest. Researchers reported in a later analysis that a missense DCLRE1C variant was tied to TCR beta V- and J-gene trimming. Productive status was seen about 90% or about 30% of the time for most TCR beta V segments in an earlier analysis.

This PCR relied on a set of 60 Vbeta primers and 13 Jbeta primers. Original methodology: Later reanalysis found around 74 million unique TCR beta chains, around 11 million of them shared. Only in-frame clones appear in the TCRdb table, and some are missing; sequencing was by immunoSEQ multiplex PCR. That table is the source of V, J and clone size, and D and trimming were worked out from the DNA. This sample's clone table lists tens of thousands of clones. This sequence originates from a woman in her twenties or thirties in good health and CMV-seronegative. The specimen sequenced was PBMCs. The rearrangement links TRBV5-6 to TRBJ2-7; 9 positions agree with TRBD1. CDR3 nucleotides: TGTGCCAGCAGCTTCGGACAGGGGCGAGGTTACGAGCAGTACTTC. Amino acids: CASSFGQGRGYEQYF.